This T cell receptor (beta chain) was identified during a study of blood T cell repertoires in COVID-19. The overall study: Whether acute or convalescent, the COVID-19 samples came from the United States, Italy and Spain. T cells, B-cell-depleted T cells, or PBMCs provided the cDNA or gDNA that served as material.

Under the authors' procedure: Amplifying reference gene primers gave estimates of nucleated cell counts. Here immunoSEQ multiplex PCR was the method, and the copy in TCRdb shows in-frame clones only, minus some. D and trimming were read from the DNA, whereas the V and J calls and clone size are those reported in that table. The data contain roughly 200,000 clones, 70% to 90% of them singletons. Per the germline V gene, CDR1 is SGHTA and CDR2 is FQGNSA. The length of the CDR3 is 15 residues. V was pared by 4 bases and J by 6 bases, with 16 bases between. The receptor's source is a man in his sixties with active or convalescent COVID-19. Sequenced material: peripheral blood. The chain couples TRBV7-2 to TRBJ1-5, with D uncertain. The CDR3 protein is CASSYDGRTSQPQHF. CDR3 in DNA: TGTGCCAGCAGCTACGACGGGAGGACCTCTCAGCCCCAGCATTTT.